This TCR beta chain was sequenced during a study of blood T cells in healthy people across ages. General observations from the study: Age advanced and TCR beta diversity per million T cells fell, roughly linearly.

The CDR3 contains 14 residues. The germline V gene has CDR1 SQVTM and CDR2 ANQGSEA. V was pared by 6 bases and J by 5 bases, with 10 bases of the junction left unmatched. This clonotype has more than one count but fewer than ten. No antigen is known for it. A J-beta primer mix and a sample-barcoded 5' primer were used in a second PCR of about 7 to 12 cycles. TCRdb re-analysed the 5' RACE reads in MiXCR, keeping a single row per CDR3 protein. The repertoire consists of 700,000 to 950,000 distinct CDR3 sequences, with 55% to 70% occurring once and the leading ten covering approximately 23%. The sequencing input was blood. J is TRBJ2-1 and V is TRBV29-1; 7 bases are shared with TRBD1. The origin of this receptor is a man under 40 in good health. CDR3 sequence reads: CSVKGAGLDNEQFF. The DNA for the CDR3 is TGCAGCGTCAAGGGGGCCGGATTGGACAATGAGCAGTTCTTC.